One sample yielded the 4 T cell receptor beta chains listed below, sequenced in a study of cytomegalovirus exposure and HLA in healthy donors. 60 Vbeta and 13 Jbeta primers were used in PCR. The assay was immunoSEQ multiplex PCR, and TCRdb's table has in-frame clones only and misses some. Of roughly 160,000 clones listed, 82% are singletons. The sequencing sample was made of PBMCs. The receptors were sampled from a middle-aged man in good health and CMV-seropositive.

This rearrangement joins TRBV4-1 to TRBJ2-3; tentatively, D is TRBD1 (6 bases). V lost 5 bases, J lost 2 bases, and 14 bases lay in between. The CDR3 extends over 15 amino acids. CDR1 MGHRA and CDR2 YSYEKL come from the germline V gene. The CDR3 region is CASSTGQTITDTQYF. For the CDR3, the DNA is TGCGCCAGCAGCACCGGACAGACGATCACAGATACGCAGTATTTT.

Here the CDR3 reads CASSQDFVQSKTKNEQFF. The CDR3 DNA is TGCGCCAGCAGCCAAGATTTCGTACAGTCTAAGACGAAGAATGAGCAGTTCTTC. This sequence joins TRBV4-3 and TRBJ2-1; no clear D. Looked up from germline, CDR1 is LGHNA and CDR2 is YSLEER. The CDR3 is 18 residues long. Trimming removed 0 bases at V and 7 bases at J, with 22 bases between.

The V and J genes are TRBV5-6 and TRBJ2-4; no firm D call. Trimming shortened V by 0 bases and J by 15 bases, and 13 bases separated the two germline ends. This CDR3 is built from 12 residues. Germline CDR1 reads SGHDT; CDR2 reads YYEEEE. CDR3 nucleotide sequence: TGTGCCAGCAGCTTGGGAGGCAATTGGCGGTACTTC. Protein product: CASSLGGNWRYF.

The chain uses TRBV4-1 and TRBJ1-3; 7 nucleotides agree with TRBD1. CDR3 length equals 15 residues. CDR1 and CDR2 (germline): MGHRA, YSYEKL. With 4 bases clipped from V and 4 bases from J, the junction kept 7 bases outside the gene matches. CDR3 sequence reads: CASSLNRGSGNTIYF. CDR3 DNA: TGCGCCAGCAGCCTTAACAGGGGATCCGGAAACACCATATATTTT.